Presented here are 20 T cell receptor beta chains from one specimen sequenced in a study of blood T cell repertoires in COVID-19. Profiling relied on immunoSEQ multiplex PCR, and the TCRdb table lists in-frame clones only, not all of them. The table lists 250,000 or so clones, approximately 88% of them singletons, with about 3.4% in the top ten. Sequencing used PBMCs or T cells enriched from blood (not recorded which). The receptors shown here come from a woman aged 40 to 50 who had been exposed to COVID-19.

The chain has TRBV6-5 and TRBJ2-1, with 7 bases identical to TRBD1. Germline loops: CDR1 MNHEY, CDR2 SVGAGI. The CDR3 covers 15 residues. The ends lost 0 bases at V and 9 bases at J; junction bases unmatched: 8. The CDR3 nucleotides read TGTGCCAGCAGTTACTCGACACAGGGGAAAACTGAGCAGTTCTTC. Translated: CASSYSTQGKTEQFF.

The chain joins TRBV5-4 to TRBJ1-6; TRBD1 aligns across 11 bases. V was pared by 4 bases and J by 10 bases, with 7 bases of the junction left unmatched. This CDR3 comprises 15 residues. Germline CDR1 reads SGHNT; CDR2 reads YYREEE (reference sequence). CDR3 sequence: CASSQGQGVASPLHF. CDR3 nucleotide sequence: TGTGCCAGCAGCCAGGGACAGGGGGTAGCCTCACCCCTCCACTTT.

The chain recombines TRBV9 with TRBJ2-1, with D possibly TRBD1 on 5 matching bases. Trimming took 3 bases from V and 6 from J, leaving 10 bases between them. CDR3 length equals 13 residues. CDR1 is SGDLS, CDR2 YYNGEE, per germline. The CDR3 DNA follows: TGTGCCAGCAGCGCCTCAGGGTTCAATGAGCAGTTCTTC. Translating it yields CASSASGFNEQFF.

The CDR3 coding sequence is TGTGCCTGGAGTACTCCCCCCGGGTTCCAAGTTTCACCCCTCCACTTT. Its protein is CAWSTPPGFQVSPLHF. The rearrangement links TRBV30 to TRBJ1-6; D not certain. There are 16 residues in the CDR3. V lost 2 bases, J lost 9 bases, and 20 bases lay in between. Looked up from germline, CDR1 is GTSNPN and CDR2 is SVGIG (reference sequence). Combining the CDR3 with reference TRBV30 and TRBJ1-6 gives the whole variable domain SQTIHQWPATLVQPVGSPLSLECTVEGTSNPNLYWYRQAAGRGLQLLFYSVGIGQISSEVPQNLSASRPQDRQFILSSKKLLLSDSGFYLCAWSTPPGFQVSPLHFGNGTRLTVT.

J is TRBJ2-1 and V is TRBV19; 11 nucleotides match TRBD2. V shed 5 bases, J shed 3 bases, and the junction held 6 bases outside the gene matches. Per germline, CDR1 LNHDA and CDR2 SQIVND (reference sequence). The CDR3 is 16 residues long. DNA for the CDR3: TGTGCCAGTAGTGCCCAGACTAGCGGGATCTACAATGAGCAGTTCTTC. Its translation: CASSAQTSGIYNEQFF.

Written as DNA, the CDR3 is TGTGCCAGCAGGACAGGGGTAGGCAATGAGCAGTTCTTC. This encodes CASRTGVGNEQFF. This rearrangement joins TRBV6-5 to TRBJ2-1, with TRBD1 matching 8 bases. Trimming at V came to 6 bases and at J to 6 bases, leaving 4 bases not matched to a gene. CDR1 is MNHEY and CDR2 is SVGAGI in the germline V gene. This CDR3 comprises 13 residues.

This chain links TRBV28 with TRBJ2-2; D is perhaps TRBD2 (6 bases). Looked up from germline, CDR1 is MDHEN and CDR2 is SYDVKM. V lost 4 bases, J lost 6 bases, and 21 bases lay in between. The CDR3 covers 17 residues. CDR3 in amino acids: CASSSSKRGGIAGELFF. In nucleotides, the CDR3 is TGTGCCAGCAGTTCCTCAAAACGGGGAGGAATTGCCGGGGAGCTGTTTTTT.

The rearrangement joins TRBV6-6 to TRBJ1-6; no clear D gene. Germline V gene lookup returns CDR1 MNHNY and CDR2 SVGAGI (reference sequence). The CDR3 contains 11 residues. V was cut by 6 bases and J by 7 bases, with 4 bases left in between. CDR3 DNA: TGTGCCAGCAGCCTGAATTCACCCCTCCACTTT. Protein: CASSLNSPLHF.

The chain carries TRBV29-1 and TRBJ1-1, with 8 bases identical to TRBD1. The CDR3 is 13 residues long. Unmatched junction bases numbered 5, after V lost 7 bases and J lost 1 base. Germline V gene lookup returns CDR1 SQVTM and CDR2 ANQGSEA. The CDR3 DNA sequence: TGCAGCGCCGGACAGGGAGGGAACACTGAAGCTTTCTTT. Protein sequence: CSAGQGGNTEAFF.

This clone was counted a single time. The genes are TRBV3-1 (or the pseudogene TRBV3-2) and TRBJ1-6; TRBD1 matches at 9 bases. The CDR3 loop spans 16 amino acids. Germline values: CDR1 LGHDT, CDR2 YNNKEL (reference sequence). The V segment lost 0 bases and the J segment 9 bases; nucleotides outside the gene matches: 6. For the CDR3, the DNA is TGTGCCAGCAGCCAAGATGGTGGGACAGGGCGTTCACCCCTCCACTTT. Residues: CASSQDGGTGRSPLHF.

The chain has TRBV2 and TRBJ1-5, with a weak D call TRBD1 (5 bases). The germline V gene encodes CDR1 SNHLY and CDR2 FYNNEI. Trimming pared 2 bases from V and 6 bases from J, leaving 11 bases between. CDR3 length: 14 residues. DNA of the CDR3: TGTGCCAGCAGTGAAATGGGGCGTAGTCAGCCCCAGCATTTT. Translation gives CASSEMGRSQPQHF.

The CDR3 sequence is CASSLGEAAGGTQYF. As DNA, the CDR3 is TGTGCCAGCAGCTTAGGAGAGGCCGCGGGGGGGACCCAGTACTTC. The chain uses TRBV7-9 and TRBJ2-5, with 8 bases fitting TRBD2. There are 15 residues in the CDR3. Germline-derived CDR1 and CDR2 are SEHNR and FQNEAQ (reference sequence). V lost 1 base and J lost 7; bases outside the gene matches: 8.

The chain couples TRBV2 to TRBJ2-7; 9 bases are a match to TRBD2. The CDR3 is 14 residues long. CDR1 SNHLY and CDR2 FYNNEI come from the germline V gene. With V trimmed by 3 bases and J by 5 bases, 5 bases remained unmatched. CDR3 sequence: CASSDPAGGHEQYV. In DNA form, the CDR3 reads TGTGCCAGCAGTGACCCAGCGGGAGGACACGAGCAGTACGTC.

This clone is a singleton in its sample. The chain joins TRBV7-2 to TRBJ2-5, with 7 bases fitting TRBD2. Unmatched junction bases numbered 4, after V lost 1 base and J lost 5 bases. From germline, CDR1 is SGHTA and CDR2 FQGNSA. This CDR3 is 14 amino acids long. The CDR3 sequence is CASSLEGLGETQYF. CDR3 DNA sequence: TGTGCCAGCAGCTTAGAAGGACTAGGGGAGACCCAGTACTTC. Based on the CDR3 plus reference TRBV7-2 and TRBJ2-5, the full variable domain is GAGVSQSPSNKVTEKGKDVELRCDPISGHTALYWYRQSLGQGLEFLIYFQGNSAPDKSGLPSDRFSAERTGGSVSTLTIQRTQQEDSAVYLCASSLEGLGETQYFGPGTRLLVL.

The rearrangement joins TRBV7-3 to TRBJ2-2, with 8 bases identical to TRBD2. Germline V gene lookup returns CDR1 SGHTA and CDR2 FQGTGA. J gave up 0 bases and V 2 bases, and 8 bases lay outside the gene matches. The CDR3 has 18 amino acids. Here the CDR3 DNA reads TGTGCCAGCAGCTTAGTAGTCCGGGGGGGCACGAACACCGGGGAGCTGTTTTTT. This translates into CASSLVVRGGTNTGELFF.

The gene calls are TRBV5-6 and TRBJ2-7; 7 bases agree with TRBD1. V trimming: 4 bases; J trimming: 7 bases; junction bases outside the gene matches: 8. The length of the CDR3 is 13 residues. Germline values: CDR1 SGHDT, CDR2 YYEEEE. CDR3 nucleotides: TGTGCCAGCAGCGCACCGACAGGGTGGGAGCAGTACGTC. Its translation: CASSAPTGWEQYV.

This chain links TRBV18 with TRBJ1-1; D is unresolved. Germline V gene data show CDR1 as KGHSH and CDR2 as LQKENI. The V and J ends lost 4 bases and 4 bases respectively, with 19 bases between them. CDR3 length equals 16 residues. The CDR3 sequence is CASSLQGAGMVTEAFF. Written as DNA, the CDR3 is TGTGCCAGCTCACTTCAAGGTGCGGGGATGGTCACTGAAGCTTTCTTT.

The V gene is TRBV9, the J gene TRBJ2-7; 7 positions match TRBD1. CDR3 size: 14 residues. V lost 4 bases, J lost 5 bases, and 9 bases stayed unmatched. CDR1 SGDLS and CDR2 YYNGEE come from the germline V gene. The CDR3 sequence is CASSPPTGSHEQYF. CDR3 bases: TGTGCCAGCAGCCCTCCGACAGGGTCCCACGAGCAGTACTTC.

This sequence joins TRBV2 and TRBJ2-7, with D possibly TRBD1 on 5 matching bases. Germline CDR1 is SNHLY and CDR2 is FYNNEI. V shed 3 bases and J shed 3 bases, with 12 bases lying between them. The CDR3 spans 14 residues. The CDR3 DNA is TGTGCCAGCAGTGAGTCACAGGCCCTCTACGAGCAGTACGTC. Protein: CASSESQALYEQYV.

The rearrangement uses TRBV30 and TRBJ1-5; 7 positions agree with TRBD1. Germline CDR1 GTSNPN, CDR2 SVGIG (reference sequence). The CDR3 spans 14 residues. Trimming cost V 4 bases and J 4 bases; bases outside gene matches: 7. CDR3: CAWNRQGKNQPQHF. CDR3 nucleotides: TGTGCCTGGAATCGACAGGGAAAGAATCAGCCCCAGCATTTT. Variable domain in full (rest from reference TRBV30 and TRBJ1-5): SQTIHQWPATLVQPVGSPLSLECTVEGTSNPNLYWYRQAAGRGLQLLFYSVGIGQISSEVPQNLSASRPQDRQFILSSKKLLLSDSGFYLCAWNRQGKNQPQHFGDGTRLSIL.